Listed below are T cell receptor beta chains from one sample, sequenced in a study of regulatory T cells in long-lasting Graves disease. Each CDR3 protein is one row after TCRdb ran MiXCR on the multiplex PCR reads. The sample lists about 540,000 distinct CDR3 sequences; 13% were seen once. These data were also filed under a second study, of T cells in Graves' hyperthyroidism and ophthalmopathy.

Sequencing used peripheral blood mononuclear cells (PBMCs), obtained at new diagnosis, from a patient treated with antithyroid drugs. The receptor set was obtained from a man aged 25-40 years with Graves disease. CDR3s include the opening cysteine and the closing phenylalanine or tryptophan. A D gene is named only where the DNA matches it firmly. Expanded clones get a size class; other rows say once, few or many, or leave the size out.

D gene: NA
V gene: TRBV6-5
J gene: TRBJ2-7
clone size: few
CDR3 DNA: TGTGCCAGCAGTTACTCTTGGCGTTTAACCTACGAGCAGTACTTC
CDR3 protein: CASSYSWRLTYEQYF

D gene: NA
V gene: TRBV30
J gene: TRBJ2-7
clone size: few
CDR3 DNA: TGTGCCTGTGTAAGTCTTCCCTACGAGCAGCACTTC
CDR3 protein: CACVSLPYEQHF

D gene: NA
V gene: TRBV14
J gene: TRBJ1-2
clone size: many
CDR3 DNA: TGTGCCAGCAGCCCGAGGAGGGGTGAGGGCTATGGCTACACCTTC
CDR3 protein: CASSPRRGEGYGYTF

D gene: NA
V gene: TRBV24-1
J gene: TRBJ1-4
clone size: NA
CDR3 DNA: TGTGCCACCAGTGGCGGTGCAACTAATGAAAAACTGTTTTTT
CDR3 protein: CATSGGATNEKLFF

D gene: NA
V gene: TRBV7-9
J gene: TRBJ2-5
clone size: many
CDR3 DNA: TGTGCCAGCAGCCAGACAGTGGGGCAAGAGACCCAGTACTTC
CDR3 protein: CASSQTVGQETQYF

D gene: NA
V gene: TRBV3-1
J gene: TRBJ1-6
clone size: few
CDR3 DNA: TGTGCCAGCAGCCTTTTCTCAGGACAGAATAATTCACCCCTCCACTTT
CDR3 protein: CASSLFSGQNNSPLHF

D gene: NA
V gene: TRBV30
J gene: TRBJ1-2
clone size: many
CDR3 DNA: TGTGCCAGCGGGACGGAAAATGGCTACACCTTC
CDR3 protein: CASGTENGYTF

D gene: NA
V gene: TRBV18
J gene: TRBJ1-3
clone size: few
CDR3 DNA: TGTGCCAGCTCACCACCGGGGGACACCATATATTTT
CDR3 protein: CASSPPGDTIYF

D gene: NA
V gene: TRBV6-2/TRBV6-3
J gene: TRBJ2-1
clone size: few
CDR3 DNA: TGTGCCAGCCCCGGGCAGCCCTACAATGAGCAGTTCTTC
CDR3 protein: CASPGQPYNEQFF

D gene: TRBD1
V gene: TRBV20-1
J gene: TRBJ2-2
clone size: many
CDR3 DNA: TGCAGTGCCGGACAGGGGGCGAACACCGGGGAGCTGTTTTTT
CDR3 protein: CSAGQGANTGELFF

D gene: TRBD2
V gene: TRBV18
J gene: TRBJ2-7
clone size: many
CDR3 DNA: TGTGCCAGCTCACCGAGAGCGGGAGGAGACTACGAGCAGTACTTC
CDR3 protein: CASSPRAGGDYEQYF

D gene: NA
V gene: TRBV11-2
J gene: TRBJ2-7
clone size: many
CDR3 DNA: TGTGCCAGCAGCTTAGCTTCCAGCAGGGGATACTCCTACGAGCAGTACTTC
CDR3 protein: CASSLASSRGYSYEQYF

D gene: NA
V gene: TRBV12-3/TRBV12-4
J gene: TRBJ1-4
clone size: many
CDR3 DNA: TGTGCCAGCAGTTGGAGGGGGGACGAAAAACTGTTTTTT
CDR3 protein: CASSWRGDEKLFF

D gene: NA
V gene: TRBV29-1
J gene: TRBJ2-7
clone size: many
CDR3 DNA: TGCAGCGTTGATGGTAGCCGGGCTGGGGAGCAGTACTTC
CDR3 protein: CSVDGSRAGEQYF

D gene: NA
V gene: TRBV10-1
J gene: TRBJ2-1
clone size: NA
CDR3 DNA: TGCGCCAGGGGTAGCCGGGAGAGTTACAATGAGCAGTTCTTC
CDR3 protein: CARGSRESYNEQFF

D gene: NA
V gene: TRBV18
J gene: TRBJ1-4
clone size: few
CDR3 DNA: TGTGCCAGCTCCCACCGGGCCCCCCAAAGCGAGGAAAAACTGTTTTTT
CDR3 protein: CASSHRAPQSEEKLFF

D gene: TRBD2
V gene: TRBV12-3/TRBV12-4
J gene: TRBJ2-1
clone size: many
CDR3 DNA: TGTGCCAGCAGTGGGTGGGCGGGACTAGCGGGAGAGGGGAATGAGCAGTTCTTC
CDR3 protein: CASSGWAGLAGEGNEQFF

D gene: NA
V gene: TRBV18
J gene: TRBJ2-7
clone size: many
CDR3 DNA: TGTGCCAGCTCACCCTACGGACAGTCCTACGAGCAGTACTTC
CDR3 protein: CASSPYGQSYEQYF

D gene: TRBD1
V gene: TRBV19
J gene: TRBJ2-7
clone size: few
CDR3 DNA: TGTGCCAGTAGTTCGACCGGGACAGGGGGTCGGGAGCAGTACTTC
CDR3 protein: CASSSTGTGGREQYF

D gene: NA
V gene: TRBV2
J gene: TRBJ2-1
clone size: many
CDR3 DNA: TGTGCCAGCAGCGCTAGCGTCAATGAGCAGTTCTTC
CDR3 protein: CASSASVNEQFF

D gene: TRBD2
V gene: TRBV20-1
J gene: TRBJ2-1
clone size: few
CDR3 DNA: TGCAGTGCTAGAGATTGGGGTTTTATTAGCGGGACCCATCTCTCCTACAATGAGCAGTTCTTC
CDR3 protein: CSARDWGFISGTHLSYNEQFF

D gene: TRBD2
V gene: TRBV30
J gene: TRBJ2-1
clone size: few
CDR3 DNA: TGTGCCTGGAGTGGACTAGCGGACAATGAGCAGTTCTTC
CDR3 protein: CAWSGLADNEQFF

D gene: NA
V gene: TRBV9
J gene: TRBJ2-1
clone size: NA
CDR3 DNA: TGTGCCAGCAGCGTAACGGGGTCCTACAATGAGCAGTTCTTC
CDR3 protein: CASSVTGSYNEQFF

D gene: TRBD1
V gene: TRBV24-1
J gene: TRBJ2-3
clone size: many
CDR3 DNA: TGTGCCACATCCGGGACAGCCTCCACAGATACGCAGTATTTT
CDR3 protein: CATSGTASTDTQYF

D gene: TRBD2
V gene: TRBV4-1
J gene: TRBJ2-2
clone size: NA
CDR3 DNA: TGCGCCAGCAGCCAAGACCCCAGCGGGGGTCTTACCGGGGAGCTGTTTTTT
CDR3 protein: CASSQDPSGGLTGELFF

D gene: NA
V gene: TRBV6-2/TRBV6-3
J gene: TRBJ1-1
clone size: few
CDR3 DNA: TGTGCCAGCAGACCCTCGGACCTTACAGGGAACACTGAAGCTTTCTTT
CDR3 protein: CASRPSDLTGNTEAFF

D gene: NA
V gene: TRBV5-1
J gene: TRBJ2-7
clone size: NA
CDR3 DNA: TGCGCCAGCAGCTTGGTGTGGGGCTACGAGCAGTACTTC
CDR3 protein: CASSLVWGYEQYF

D gene: TRBD1
V gene: TRBV18
J gene: TRBJ2-5
clone size: many
CDR3 DNA: TGTGCCAGCTCACCGCAGGGGGCTATGGAGACCCAGTACTTC
CDR3 protein: CASSPQGAMETQYF

D gene: TRBD2
V gene: TRBV29-1
J gene: TRBJ2-1
clone size: many
CDR3 DNA: TGCAGCGTTGTAAAGACTAGCCACAATGAGCAGTTCTTC
CDR3 protein: CSVVKTSHNEQFF

D gene: TRBD2
V gene: TRBV2
J gene: TRBJ2-2
clone size: many
CDR3 DNA: TGTGCCAGCAGCAAACTAGCGGAAGGAACCGGGGAGCTGTTTTTT
CDR3 protein: CASSKLAEGTGELFF

D gene: TRBD2
V gene: TRBV3-1
J gene: TRBJ2-7
clone size: many
CDR3 DNA: TGTGCCAGCAGCCCCGTCGGTAGCGGGAGGGTAAAGAACGAGCAGTACTTC
CDR3 protein: CASSPVGSGRVKNEQYF

D gene: NA
V gene: TRBV6-1
J gene: TRBJ1-3
clone size: few
CDR3 DNA: TGTGCCAGCAGTGAACTTGTGGTTAGAAACACCATATATTTT
CDR3 protein: CASSELVVRNTIYF

D gene: TRBD1
V gene: TRBV11-3
J gene: TRBJ2-3
clone size: NA
CDR3 DNA: TGTGCCAGCAGCCCGGACAGGGGCCTATCTCCAGATACGCAGTATTTT
CDR3 protein: CASSPDRGLSPDTQYF

D gene: NA
V gene: TRBV12-3/TRBV12-4
J gene: TRBJ2-7
clone size: many
CDR3 DNA: TGTGCCAGCGGGGACGTTACCTACGAGCAGTACTTC
CDR3 protein: CASGDVTYEQYF

D gene: TRBD2
V gene: TRBV10-2
J gene: TRBJ2-2
clone size: many
CDR3 DNA: TGCGCCAGCGGGCCCCCCCACGGGAGGCGGGAGGGATACACCGGGGAGCTGTTTTTT
CDR3 protein: CASGPPHGRREGYTGELFF

D gene: NA
V gene: TRBV7-6
J gene: TRBJ1-1
clone size: many
CDR3 DNA: TGTGCCAGCAGCTGTCACGGGGGAAGCACTGAAGCTTTCTTT
CDR3 protein: CASSCHGGSTEAFF

D gene: NA
V gene: TRBV20-1
J gene: TRBJ2-1
clone size: many
CDR3 DNA: TGCAGTGCTAGAGATGGGCGGAGGAGCTCCTACAATGAGCAGTTCTTC
CDR3 protein: CSARDGRRSSYNEQFF

D gene: NA
V gene: TRBV28
J gene: TRBJ1-1
clone size: many
CDR3 DNA: TGTGCCAGCAGTTTAGGGGCAGGCAGGGCAGCTTTCTTT
CDR3 protein: CASSLGAGRAAFF

D gene: TRBD2
V gene: TRBV30
J gene: TRBJ2-3
clone size: many
CDR3 DNA: TGTGCCTGGGGGACTAGCGGGAGAGAAGATACGCAGTATTTT
CDR3 protein: CAWGTSGREDTQYF

D gene: NA
V gene: TRBV10-3
J gene: TRBJ2-7
clone size: many
CDR3 DNA: TGTGCCATCAAGGAGGAAAGATACGAGCAGTACTTC
CDR3 protein: CAIKEERYEQYF

D gene: NA
V gene: TRBV28
J gene: TRBJ2-6
clone size: few
CDR3 DNA: TGTGCCAGCAGTTTAGAGGGGGCTGGGGCCAACGTCCTGACTTTC
CDR3 protein: CASSLEGAGANVLTF

D gene: NA
V gene: TRBV12-3/TRBV12-4
J gene: TRBJ2-5
clone size: many
CDR3 DNA: TGTGCCAGCAGCTTAGGGGGGGTAGGAGCCCAGTACTTC
CDR3 protein: CASSLGGVGAQYF

D gene: NA
V gene: TRBV9
J gene: TRBJ1-2
clone size: NA
CDR3 DNA: TGTGCCAGCAGCCTTGCTGGGGGCACTTTCTATGGCTACACCTTC
CDR3 protein: CASSLAGGTFYGYTF

D gene: TRBD2
V gene: TRBV27
J gene: TRBJ2-1
clone size: many
CDR3 DNA: TGTGCCAGCAGTCCCACTAGCGGGAGGCCCTACAATGAGCAGTTCTTC
CDR3 protein: CASSPTSGRPYNEQFF

D gene: NA
V gene: TRBV7-8
J gene: TRBJ1-5
clone size: few
CDR3 DNA: TGTGCCAGCAGCTTAGACAGGACCAACTATCAGCCCCAGCATTTT
CDR3 protein: CASSLDRTNYQPQHF

D gene: NA
V gene: TRBV3-1
J gene: TRBJ2-2
clone size: NA
CDR3 DNA: TGTGCCAGCAGCCTCAATCGAAACAGAGCCACCGGGGAGCTGTTTTTT
CDR3 protein: CASSLNRNRATGELFF

D gene: NA
V gene: TRBV3-1
J gene: TRBJ2-1
clone size: few
CDR3 DNA: TGTGCCAGCAGCCAAGACCCTCCCCGGGGCCAGGGGTTTGAGCAGTTCTTC
CDR3 protein: CASSQDPPRGQGFEQFF

D gene: NA
V gene: TRBV27
J gene: TRBJ1-2
clone size: many
CDR3 DNA: TGTGCCAGCAGCCCACAAGGCAGGATCTATGGCTACACCTTC
CDR3 protein: CASSPQGRIYGYTF

D gene: TRBD1
V gene: TRBV5-1
J gene: TRBJ2-5
clone size: NA
CDR3 DNA: TGCGCCAGCAGCTCCGGACAGGCCAGGGGGACCCAGTACTTC
CDR3 protein: CASSSGQARGTQYF

D gene: NA
V gene: TRBV4-2
J gene: TRBJ2-7
clone size: few
CDR3 DNA: TGTGCCAGCAGCCGGGATAGCGTGTCCTACGAGCAGTACTTC
CDR3 protein: CASSRDSVSYEQYF

D gene: NA
V gene: TRBV28
J gene: TRBJ1-5
clone size: many
CDR3 DNA: TGTGCCAGCAGTTCGGCGGACCTTAGCAATCAGCCCCAGCATTTT
CDR3 protein: CASSSADLSNQPQHF

D gene: NA
V gene: TRBV5-1
J gene: TRBJ2-3
clone size: many
CDR3 DNA: TGCGCCAGCAGCTTTGAGGGTACGCAGTATTTT
CDR3 protein: CASSFEGTQYF

D gene: NA
V gene: TRBV24-1
J gene: TRBJ1-2
clone size: once
CDR3 DNA: TGTGCCACCAGTGATTCTGGTTATGGCTACACCTTC
CDR3 protein: CATSDSGYGYTF

D gene: NA
V gene: TRBV11-2
J gene: TRBJ2-3
clone size: many
CDR3 DNA: TGTGCCAGCAGCTTATATAACGGAGATACGCAGTATTTT
CDR3 protein: CASSLYNGDTQYF

D gene: NA
V gene: TRBV27
J gene: TRBJ2-3
clone size: NA
CDR3 DNA: TGTGCCAGCAGTTTGTTAGCCCAAAGCACAGATACGCAGTATTTT
CDR3 protein: CASSLLAQSTDTQYF

D gene: NA
V gene: TRBV12-3/TRBV12-4
J gene: TRBJ1-3
clone size: many
CDR3 DNA: TGTGCCAGCAGCTTCGCGGCGAGAAACACCATATATTTT
CDR3 protein: CASSFAARNTIYF

D gene: NA
V gene: TRBV19
J gene: TRBJ2-7
clone size: few
CDR3 DNA: TGTGCCAGTAGTATAATAGGCTACGAGCAGTACTTC
CDR3 protein: CASSIIGYEQYF

D gene: NA
V gene: TRBV11-2
J gene: TRBJ1-1
clone size: many
CDR3 DNA: TGTGCCAGCAGCTTGGCCGGGGAAGCTTTCTTT
CDR3 protein: CASSLAGEAFF

D gene: NA
V gene: TRBV5-6
J gene: TRBJ1-5
clone size: NA
CDR3 DNA: TGTGCCAGCAGGGTTGGGGGAGGGAGGAGCAATCAGCCCCAGCATTTT
CDR3 protein: CASRVGGGRSNQPQHF

D gene: NA
V gene: TRBV30
J gene: TRBJ1-6
clone size: few
CDR3 DNA: TGTGCCTGGACACGTAATCTTTATAATTCACCCCTCCACTTT
CDR3 protein: CAWTRNLYNSPLHF